This T cell receptor beta chain emerged from a study of persistence of HIV-infected CD4 T cells. Findings and caveats of the study: TCR oligoclonality correlated with proviral oligoclonality in the same sorted populations.

V lost 0 bases to trimming and J lost 7 bases, with 7 bases between them. CDR3 size: 12 residues. Germline V lookup: CDR1 MNHEY, CDR2 SVGEGT. As regards this clone: What it recognizes is unknown.

This was the immunoSEQ version 4 assay in survey mode. Template was genomic DNA at roughly 9.3 ng/uL, with up to 1 ug used per sample. TCRdb's copy holds only in-frame clones and misses some; the assay was immunoSEQ multiplex PCR. The data contain roughly 41,000 clones, around 90% of them singletons. Anti-CD3/anti-CD28 beads served as a nonspecific positive control stimulus. Sorting selected CD4+ T cells upregulating both CD40 ligand and CD69. Undetectable plasma HIV-1 RNA below 50 copies/mL lasted at least 4 years. Donors had CD4+ T cell counts above 400 cells/uL and were CMV-seropositive. The sequence came from an adult man with HIV who was CMV-seropositive. The chain has TRBV6-2 or TRBV6-3 and TRBJ2-7; D not certain. The sample here was CD4+ T cells sorted from PBMCs after approximately 20-hour stimulation, taken from a patient who received antiretroviral therapy. The CDR3 DNA follows: TGTGCCAGCAGTTACTCAGCCCGGGAGCAGTACTTC. Protein product: CASSYSAREQYF.